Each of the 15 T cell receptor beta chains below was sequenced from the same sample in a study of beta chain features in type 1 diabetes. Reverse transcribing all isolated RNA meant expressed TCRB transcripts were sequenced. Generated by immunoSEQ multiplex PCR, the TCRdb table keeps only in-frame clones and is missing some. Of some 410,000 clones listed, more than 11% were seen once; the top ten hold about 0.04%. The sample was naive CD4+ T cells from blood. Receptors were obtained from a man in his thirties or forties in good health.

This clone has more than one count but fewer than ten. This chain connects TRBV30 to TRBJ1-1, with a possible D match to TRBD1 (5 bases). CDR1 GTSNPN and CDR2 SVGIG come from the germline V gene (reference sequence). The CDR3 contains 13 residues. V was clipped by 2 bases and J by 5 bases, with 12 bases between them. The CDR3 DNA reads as TGTGCCTGGAGTCCCAGGGTAGGAACTGAAGCTTTCTTT. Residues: CAWSPRVGTEAFF. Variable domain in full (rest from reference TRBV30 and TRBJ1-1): SQTIHQWPATLVQPVGSPLSLECTVEGTSNPNLYWYRQAAGRGLQLLFYSVGIGQISSEVPQNLSASRPQDRQFILSSKKLLLSDSGFYLCAWSPRVGTEAFFGQGTRLTVV.

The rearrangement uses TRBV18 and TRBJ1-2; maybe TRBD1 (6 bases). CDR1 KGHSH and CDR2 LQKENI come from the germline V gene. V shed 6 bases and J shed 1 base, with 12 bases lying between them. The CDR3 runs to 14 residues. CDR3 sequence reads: CASSRTARNYGYTF. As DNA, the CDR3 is TGTGCCAGCTCCAGGACAGCCCGTAACTATGGCTACACCTTC.

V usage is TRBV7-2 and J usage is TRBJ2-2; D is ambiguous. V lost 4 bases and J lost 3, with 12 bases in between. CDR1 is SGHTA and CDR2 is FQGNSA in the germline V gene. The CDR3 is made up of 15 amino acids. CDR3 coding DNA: TGTGCCAGCAGCTCACGAGCTTTGGACACCGGGGAGCTGTTTTTT. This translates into CASSSRALDTGELFF.

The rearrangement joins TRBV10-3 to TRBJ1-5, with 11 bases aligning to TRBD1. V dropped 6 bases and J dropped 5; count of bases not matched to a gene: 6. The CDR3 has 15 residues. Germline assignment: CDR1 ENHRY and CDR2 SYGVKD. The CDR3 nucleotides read TGTGCCATCAGCATATCGGGACAGGGGGATCAGCCCCAGCATTTT. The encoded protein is CAISISGQGDQPQHF.

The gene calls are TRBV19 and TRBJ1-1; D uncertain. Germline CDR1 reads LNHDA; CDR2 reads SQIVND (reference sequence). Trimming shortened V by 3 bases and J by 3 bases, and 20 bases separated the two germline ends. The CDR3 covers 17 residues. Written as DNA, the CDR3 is TGTGCCAGTAGTATCCGGGCCGTCGGATGGATGGACACTGAAGCTTTCTTT. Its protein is CASSIRAVGWMDTEAFF.

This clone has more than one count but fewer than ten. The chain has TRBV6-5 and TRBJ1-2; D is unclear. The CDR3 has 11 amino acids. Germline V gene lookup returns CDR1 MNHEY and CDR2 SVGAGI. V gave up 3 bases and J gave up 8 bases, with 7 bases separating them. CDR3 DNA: TGTGCCAGCAGTTATTTCGGCGGCTACACCTTC. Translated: CASSYFGGYTF.

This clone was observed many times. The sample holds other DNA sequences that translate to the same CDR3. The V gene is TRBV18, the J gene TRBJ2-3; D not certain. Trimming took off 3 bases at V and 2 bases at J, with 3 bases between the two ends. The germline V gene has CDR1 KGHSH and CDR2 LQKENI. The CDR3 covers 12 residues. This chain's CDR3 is CASSPSTDTQYF. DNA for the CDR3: TGTGCCAGCTCACCCTCCACAGATACGCAGTATTTT.

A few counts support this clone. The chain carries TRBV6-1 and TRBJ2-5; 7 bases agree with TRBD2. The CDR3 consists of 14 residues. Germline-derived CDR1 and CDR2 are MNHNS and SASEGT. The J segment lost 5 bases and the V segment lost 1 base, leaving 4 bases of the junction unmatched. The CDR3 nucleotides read TGTGCCAGCAGTGAAGTTCACGGGGGGGAGACCCAGTACTTC. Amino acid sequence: CASSEVHGGETQYF.

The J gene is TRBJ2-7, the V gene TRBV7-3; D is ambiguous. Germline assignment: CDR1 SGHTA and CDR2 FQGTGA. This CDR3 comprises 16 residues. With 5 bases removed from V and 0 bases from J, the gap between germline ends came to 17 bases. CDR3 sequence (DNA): TGTGCCAGCAGCCCGCGACTGGAAACCTGCTCCTACGAGCAGTACGTC. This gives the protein CASSPRLETCSYEQYV.

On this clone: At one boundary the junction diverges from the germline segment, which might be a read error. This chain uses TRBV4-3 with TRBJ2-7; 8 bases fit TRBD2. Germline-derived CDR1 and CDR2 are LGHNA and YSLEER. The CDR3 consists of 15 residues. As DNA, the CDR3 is TGCGCCAGCAGCCAAGCCTTCGGACTAGCTTACGGGCAGTACTTC. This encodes CASSQAFGLAYGQYF.

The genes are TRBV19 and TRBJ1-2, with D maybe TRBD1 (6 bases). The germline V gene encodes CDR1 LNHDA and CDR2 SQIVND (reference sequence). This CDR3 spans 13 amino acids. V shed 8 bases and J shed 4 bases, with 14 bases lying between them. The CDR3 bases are TGTGCCAGTGACGTCAGGGGAGCCTATGGCTACACCTTC. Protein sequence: CASDVRGAYGYTF.

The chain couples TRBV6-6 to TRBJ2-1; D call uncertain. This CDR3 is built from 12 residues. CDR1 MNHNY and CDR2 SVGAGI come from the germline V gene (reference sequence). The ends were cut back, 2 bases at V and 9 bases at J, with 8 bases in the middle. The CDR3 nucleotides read TGTGCCAGCAGTTACACCGGATCTGAGCAGTTCTTC. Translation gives CASSYTGSEQFF.

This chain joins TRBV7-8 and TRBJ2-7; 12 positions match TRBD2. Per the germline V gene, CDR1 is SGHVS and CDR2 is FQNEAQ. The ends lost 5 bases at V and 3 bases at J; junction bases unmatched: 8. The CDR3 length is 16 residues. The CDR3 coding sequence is TGTGCCAGCAGCCGGACTAGCGGGATCTTACGCTACGAGCAGTACGTC. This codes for CASSRTSGILRYEQYV.

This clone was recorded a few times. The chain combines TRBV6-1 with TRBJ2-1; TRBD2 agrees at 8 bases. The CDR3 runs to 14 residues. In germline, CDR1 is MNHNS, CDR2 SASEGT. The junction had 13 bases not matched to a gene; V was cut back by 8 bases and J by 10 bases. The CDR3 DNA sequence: TGTGCCAGCCGACTAGCGACCCTAACCTCGGAGCAGTTCTTC. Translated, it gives CASRLATLTSEQFF.

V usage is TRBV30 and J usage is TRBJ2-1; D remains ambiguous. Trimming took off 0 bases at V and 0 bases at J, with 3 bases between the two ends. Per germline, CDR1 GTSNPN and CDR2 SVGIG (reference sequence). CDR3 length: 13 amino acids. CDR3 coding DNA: TGTGCCTGGAGTGTTCGCTCCTACAATGAGCAGTTCTTC. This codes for CAWSVRSYNEQFF.